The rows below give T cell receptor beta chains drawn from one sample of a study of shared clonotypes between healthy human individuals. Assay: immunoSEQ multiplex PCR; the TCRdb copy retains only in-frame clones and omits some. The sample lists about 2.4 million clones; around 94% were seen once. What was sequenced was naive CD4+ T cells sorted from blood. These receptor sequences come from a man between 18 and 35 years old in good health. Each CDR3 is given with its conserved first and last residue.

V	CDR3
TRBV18	CASSVDRGLSGNTIYF
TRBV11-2	CASSPQVPGTDTQYF
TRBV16	CASSARGQGYTF
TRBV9	CASSPQAGSYEQYF
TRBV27	CASSSWTVRRDTQYF
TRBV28	CASSPRGLPLGTEAFF
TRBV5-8	CASSPGQFSSGANVLTF
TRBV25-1	CASKLDTEAFF
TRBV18	CASSPPRASEQETQYF
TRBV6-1	CASIEGLSGNTIYF
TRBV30	CAGQGAPNSPLHF
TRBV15	CATSRDKASGTQETQYF
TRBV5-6	CASSPGQWVSNEQFF
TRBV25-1	CASSRGLLETQYF
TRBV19	CASSVTGTYEQYF
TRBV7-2	CASSPSGGDNQPQHF
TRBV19	CASEDRSEEKLFF
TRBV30	CAWRLTGEQYF
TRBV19	CASSSPSDRGRSPLHF
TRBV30	CAWTRSPGEKLFF
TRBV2	CASSALRAPGGEQYF
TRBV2	CASSGGQGSYGYTF
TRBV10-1	CASSENGRNGELFF
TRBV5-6	CASSPGVRGLWEQYF
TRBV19	CASSLFGSTFNSPLHF
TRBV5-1	CASSWRGLAGTNTGELFF
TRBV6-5	CASRDRGPYEQYF
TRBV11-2	CASSFPGVQNGYTF